The source of this T cell receptor (beta chain) is a study of CD8 T cells in ankylosing spondylitis (dated by TCRdb to about 2017). Background on the whole study: The study set out to find disease-linked TCR variants by profiling T cell receptor beta repertoires in ankylosing spondylitis patients and healthy donors. The whole study cohort included 85 to 120 healthy donors and under 30 ankylosing spondylitis patients. Peripheral blood was sampled, and synovial fluid was also collected from ankylosing spondylitis patients.

Sequencing instrument: Illumina HiSeq 2500. Quantitative 5'-RACE with molecular barcodes was used to prepare TCR beta libraries. Regarding the original processing steps: A new computational method, built on a probabilistic model of VDJ rearrangement, was used to identify disease-linked TCR variants. Starting from the raw public reads, TCRdb applied fastp trimming at Q25, assembled clones with MiXCR and retained in-frame beta chains. Here each entry gathers all rows of one CDR3 protein and keeps the most common genes and DNA. TCRdb, not the authors, supplied the V and J calls. The sample includes about 540,000 distinct CDR3 sequences, with roughly 12% observed a single time. The ten most abundant clones make up around 7% of the sample. V gives up 5 bases and J gives up 7 bases, and the segment between their germline ends measures 15 bases. Including the terminal cysteine and phenylalanine, the CDR3 comprises 14 residues. Of all the DNA, just the CDR3 is kept, 42 bases in frame from base 1. CDR1 and CDR2 were assigned from the germline V gene as SNHLY and FYNNEI.

A word on this clonotype: Its antigen is unknown. No much larger clone exists at a distance of one base, and base qualities are not known.

General study outcomes and caveats: A CD8+ phenotype was shown by the disease-linked clones, which were found at relatively low frequencies in peripheral blood. According to the report, matched synovial fluid samples from ankylosing spondylitis patients were significantly enriched for the disease-linked clones. A TCR beta motif made up of 7 to 9 highly homologous amino acid variants appeared to be characteristic of blood from ankylosing spondylitis patients. Some of the motif variants had been reported before in the synovial fluid and blood of reactive arthritis patients, a finding that suggests common disease-initiation mechanisms.

The receptor chain draws on TRBV2 and TRBJ2-1; the D gene identity is not certain. This sequence was found in a male donor with ankylosing spondylitis. The specimen sequenced was blood, either unsorted or a sorted T cell fraction (not recorded which). The nucleotides read TGTGCCAGCAGTCAGAGTAACCCGGTTAATGAGCAGTTCTTC. This is translated as CASSQSNPVNEQFF.